These T cell receptor beta chains were read from a single sample in a study of beta chain features in type 1 diabetes. Some clones are missing from TCRdb's copy, which holds only in-frame ones; the method was immunoSEQ multiplex PCR. The sample lists around 250,000 clones; less than 35% were seen once. The sample was central memory CD4+ T cells from blood. These receptor sequences come from a man aged 25-45 years in good health. Both conserved end residues are trimmed from each CDR3. Each record gives: J gene, V gene, CDR3 protein.

TRBJ2-3 | TRBV7-2 | ASSFSGGPTTDTQY
TRBJ2-3 | TRBV18 | ASSPGQGGADTQY
TRBJ1-6 | TRBV9 | ASSVTGWDSPLH
TRBJ2-2 | TRBV30 | ALAASNPGELF
TRBJ2-2 | TRBV5-4 | ASSRPGTSGPRNTGELF
TRBJ2-1 | TRBV5-6 | ASSLVASPTGGLDEQF
TRBJ2-1 | TRBV5-6 | ASSFDSGGDNEQF
TRBJ2-2 | TRBV20-1 | SAGYTGELF
TRBJ2-7 | TRBV28 | ASSQGLAGGSEQY
TRBJ2-2 | TRBV6-6 | ASNLGDTGELF
TRBJ2-4 | TRBV29-1 | SGNQGYIQY
TRBJ1-6 | TRBV6-5 | ASSLTKGDSPLH
TRBJ2-7 | TRBV28 | ASRTGGQGY
TRBJ2-3 | TRBV7-2 | ASSYHRDTQY
TRBJ2-1 | TRBV2 | ASSPERAANNEQF
TRBJ1-1 | TRBV7-2 | ASSLRQLNTEAF
TRBJ2-5 | TRBV30 | AWSGGAGLQETQY
TRBJ2-5 | TRBV5-1 | ASSPSGGSETQY
TRBJ1-5 | TRBV30 | AWSEGQGAVSQPQH
TRBJ2-1 | TRBV19 | ASSPAQAYNEQF
TRBJ1-1 | TRBV7-8 | ASSPREGSTEAF
TRBJ2-7 | TRBV2 | AGRGTAYEQY
TRBJ1-1 | TRBV6-5 | ASSAQGAHTEAF
TRBJ2-6 | TRBV14 | ASSPSETGELSGANVLT
TRBJ2-1 | TRBV5-6 | ASSALAGGGREQF
TRBJ2-7 | TRBV27 | ASSSKTSGRVYEQY
TRBJ2-5 | TRBV5-4 | ASSPGDRETQY
TRBJ1-5 | TRBV5-1 | ASSPDPSNQPQH
TRBJ2-3 | TRBV18 | ASSLLAGGPSTDTQY
TRBJ2-2 | TRBV14 | ASSRTVTYTGELF
TRBJ2-7 | TRBV2 | ASSRDWGSYEQY
TRBJ2-5 | TRBV5-6 | ASSLRLVKAQY
TRBJ2-1 | TRBV10-3 | AISGTGDNEQF
TRBJ2-1 | TRBV23-1 | ASSPHSGGRYNEQF
TRBJ2-2 | TRBV30 | AWSRTSGELF
TRBJ2-7 | TRBV7-9 | ASISAPTQSSYEQY
TRBJ2-1 | TRBV29-1 | SVDREAGEEQF
TRBJ2-7 | TRBV28 | ASIGRTPSYEQY
TRBJ2-1 | TRBV15 | ATSRAMSAANEQF
TRBJ1-2 | TRBV25-1 | ASSEPGPSGYGYT
TRBJ2-3 | TRBV2 | ASSELGGISDTQY
TRBJ2-1 | TRBV18 | ASSPSGNEQF
TRBJ1-1 | TRBV20-1 | SASSVTEAF
TRBJ2-7 | TRBV6-5 | ASSYSGEQY
TRBJ2-6 | TRBV30 | AWTGLTNVLT
TRBJ1-1 | TRBV7-8 | ASSTGQGFSAF
TRBJ2-3 | TRBV7-9 | ASSFGPSTDTQY
TRBJ2-3 | TRBV11-2 | ASSLKWGTDTQY
TRBJ2-3 | TRBV5-1 | ASSTAPSGRTDTQY
TRBJ2-2 | TRBV9 | ASSSVMGGIGELF
TRBJ2-3 | TRBV5-1 | ASRGMDTDTQY
TRBJ2-7 | TRBV30 | AWSIGPGGEQY
TRBJ1-2 | TRBV30 | AWSVPGGGYT
TRBJ2-3 | TRBV29-1 | SSGQGLGADTQY
TRBJ2-7 | TRBV19 | ASSMKAVGSYEQY
TRBJ1-5 | TRBV23-1 | ASSRLFYQPQH
TRBJ2-7 | TRBV29-1 | SVMGPGVGEQY
TRBJ2-7 | TRBV18 | ASSPSGGEREQY
TRBJ2-7 | TRBV2 | ASRGQGAVYEQY
TRBJ2-1 | TRBV6-6 | ASSRPGTGSNEQF